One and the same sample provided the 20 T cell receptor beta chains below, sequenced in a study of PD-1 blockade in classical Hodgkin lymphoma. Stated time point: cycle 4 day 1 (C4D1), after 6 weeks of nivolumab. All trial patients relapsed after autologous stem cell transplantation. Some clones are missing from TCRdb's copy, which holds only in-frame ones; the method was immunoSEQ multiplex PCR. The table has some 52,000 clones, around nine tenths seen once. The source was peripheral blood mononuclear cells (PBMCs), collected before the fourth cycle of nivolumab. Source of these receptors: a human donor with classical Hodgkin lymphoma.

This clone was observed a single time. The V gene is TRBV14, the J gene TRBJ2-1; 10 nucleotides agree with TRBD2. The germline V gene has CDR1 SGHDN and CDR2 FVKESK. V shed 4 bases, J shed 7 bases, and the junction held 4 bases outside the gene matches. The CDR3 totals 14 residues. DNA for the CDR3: TGTGCCAGCAGCCTTGGACTAGCGGTGAATGAGCAGTTCTTC. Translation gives CASSLGLAVNEQFF.

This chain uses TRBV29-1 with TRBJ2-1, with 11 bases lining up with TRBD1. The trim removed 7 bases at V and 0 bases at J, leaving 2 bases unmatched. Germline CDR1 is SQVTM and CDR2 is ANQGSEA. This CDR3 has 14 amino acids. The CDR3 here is CSGGQGGSYNEQFF. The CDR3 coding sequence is TGCAGCGGGGGACAGGGGGGCTCCTACAATGAGCAGTTCTTC.

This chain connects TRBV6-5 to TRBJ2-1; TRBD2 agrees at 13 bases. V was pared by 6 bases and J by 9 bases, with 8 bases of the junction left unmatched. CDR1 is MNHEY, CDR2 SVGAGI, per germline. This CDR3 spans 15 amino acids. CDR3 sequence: CASSPRTSGSSEQFF. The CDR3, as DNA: TGTGCCAGCAGCCCTAGGACTAGCGGGAGCTCTGAGCAGTTCTTC.

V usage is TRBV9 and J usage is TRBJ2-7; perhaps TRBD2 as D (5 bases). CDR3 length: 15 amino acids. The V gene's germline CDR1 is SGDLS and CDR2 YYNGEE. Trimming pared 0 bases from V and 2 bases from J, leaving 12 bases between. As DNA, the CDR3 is TGTGCCAGCAGCGTAGGTCCTAACGGGGCCTACGAGCAGTACTTC. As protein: CASSVGPNGAYEQYF.

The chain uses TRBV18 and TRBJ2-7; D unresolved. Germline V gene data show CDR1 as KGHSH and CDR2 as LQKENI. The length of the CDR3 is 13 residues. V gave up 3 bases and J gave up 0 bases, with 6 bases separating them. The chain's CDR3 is CASSPGLSYEQYF. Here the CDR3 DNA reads TGTGCCAGCTCACCGGGCCTCTCCTACGAGCAGTACTTC.

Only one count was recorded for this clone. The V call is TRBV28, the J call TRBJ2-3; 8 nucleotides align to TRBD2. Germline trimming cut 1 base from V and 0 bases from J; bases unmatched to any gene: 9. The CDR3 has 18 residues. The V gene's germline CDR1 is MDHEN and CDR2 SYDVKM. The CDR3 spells CASSLSQRGTTSTDTQYF. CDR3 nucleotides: TGTGCCAGCAGTTTATCCCAGCGGGGGACGACAAGCACAGATACGCAGTATTTT.

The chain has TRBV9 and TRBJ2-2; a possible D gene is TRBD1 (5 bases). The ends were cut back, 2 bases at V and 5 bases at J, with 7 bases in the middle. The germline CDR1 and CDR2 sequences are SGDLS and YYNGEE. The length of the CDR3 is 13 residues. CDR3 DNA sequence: TGTGCCAGCAGCGTTACAGGAACCGGGGAGCTGTTTTTT. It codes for CASSVTGTGELFF.

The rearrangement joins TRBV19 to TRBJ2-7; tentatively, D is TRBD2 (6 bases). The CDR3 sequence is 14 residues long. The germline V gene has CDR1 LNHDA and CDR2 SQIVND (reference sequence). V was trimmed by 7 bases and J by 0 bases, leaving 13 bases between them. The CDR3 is CASTLSGDSYEQYF. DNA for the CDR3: TGTGCCAGTACACTATCGGGGGACTCCTACGAGCAGTACTTC.

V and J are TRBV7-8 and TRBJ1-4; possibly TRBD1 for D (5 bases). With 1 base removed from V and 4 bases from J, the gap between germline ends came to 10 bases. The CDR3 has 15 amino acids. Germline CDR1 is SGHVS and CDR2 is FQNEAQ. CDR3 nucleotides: TGTGCCAGCAGCTTAGGTACAGGTTTTAATGAAAAACTGTTTTTT. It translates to CASSLGTGFNEKLFF.

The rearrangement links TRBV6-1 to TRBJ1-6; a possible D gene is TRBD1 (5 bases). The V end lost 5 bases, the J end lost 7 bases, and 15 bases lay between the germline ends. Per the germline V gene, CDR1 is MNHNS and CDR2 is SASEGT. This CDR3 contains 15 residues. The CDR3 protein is CASSTSPGRNSPLHF. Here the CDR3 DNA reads TGTGCCAGCAGTACCTCACCGGGACGGAATTCACCCCTCCACTTT.

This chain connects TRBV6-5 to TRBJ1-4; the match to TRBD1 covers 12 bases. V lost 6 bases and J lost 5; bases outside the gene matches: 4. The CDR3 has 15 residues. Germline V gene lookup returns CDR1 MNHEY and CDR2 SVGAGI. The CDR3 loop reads CASRGTGGTNEKLFF. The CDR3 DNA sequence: TGTGCCAGCAGGGGGACAGGGGGCACAAATGAAAAACTGTTTTTT.

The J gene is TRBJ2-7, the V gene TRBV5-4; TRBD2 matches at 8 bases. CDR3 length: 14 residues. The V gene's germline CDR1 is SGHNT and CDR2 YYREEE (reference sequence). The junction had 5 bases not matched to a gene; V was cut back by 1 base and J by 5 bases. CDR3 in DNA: TGTGCCAGCAGCTTGTCAGCGGGAGATGACGAGCAGTACTTC. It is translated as CASSLSAGDDEQYF.

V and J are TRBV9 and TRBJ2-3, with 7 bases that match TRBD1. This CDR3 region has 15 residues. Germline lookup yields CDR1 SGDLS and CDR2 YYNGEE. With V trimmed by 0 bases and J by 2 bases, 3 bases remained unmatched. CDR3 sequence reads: CASSVEGAPTDTQYF. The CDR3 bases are TGTGCCAGCAGCGTAGAGGGGGCCCCCACAGATACGCAGTATTTT.

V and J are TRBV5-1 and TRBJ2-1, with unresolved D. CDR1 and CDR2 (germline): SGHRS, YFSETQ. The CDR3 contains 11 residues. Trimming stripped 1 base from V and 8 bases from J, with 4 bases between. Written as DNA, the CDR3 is TGCGCCAGCAGCTTGTTGGATGAGCAGTTCTTC. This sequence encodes CASSLLDEQFF. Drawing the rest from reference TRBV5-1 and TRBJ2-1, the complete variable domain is KAGVTQTPRYLIKTRGQQVTLSCSPISGHRSVSWYQQTPGQGLQFLFEYFSETQRNKGNFPGRFSGRQFSNSRSEMNVSTLELGDSALYLCASSLLDEQFFGPGTRLTVL.

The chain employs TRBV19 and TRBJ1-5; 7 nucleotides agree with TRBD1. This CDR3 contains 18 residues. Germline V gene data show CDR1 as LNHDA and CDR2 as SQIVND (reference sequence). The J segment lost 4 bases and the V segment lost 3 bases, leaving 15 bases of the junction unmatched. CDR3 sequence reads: CASSIPGQRINYNQPQHF. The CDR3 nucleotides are TGTGCCAGTAGTATTCCGGGACAGCGAATTAATTATAATCAGCCCCAGCATTTT.

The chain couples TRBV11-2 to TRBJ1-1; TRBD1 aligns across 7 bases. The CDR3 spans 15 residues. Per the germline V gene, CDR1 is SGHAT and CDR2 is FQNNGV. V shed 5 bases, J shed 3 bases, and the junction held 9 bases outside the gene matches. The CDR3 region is CASSVYRGFDTEAFF. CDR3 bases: TGTGCCAGCAGCGTTTACAGGGGCTTCGACACTGAAGCTTTCTTT.

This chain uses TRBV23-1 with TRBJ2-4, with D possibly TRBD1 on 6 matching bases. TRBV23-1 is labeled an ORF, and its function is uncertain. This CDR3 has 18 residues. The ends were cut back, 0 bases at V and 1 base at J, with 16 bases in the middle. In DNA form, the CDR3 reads TGCGCCAGCAGTCAATCTTCAGAGCCAAGGGGGGCCAAAAACATTCAGTACTTC. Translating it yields CASSQSSEPRGAKNIQYF.

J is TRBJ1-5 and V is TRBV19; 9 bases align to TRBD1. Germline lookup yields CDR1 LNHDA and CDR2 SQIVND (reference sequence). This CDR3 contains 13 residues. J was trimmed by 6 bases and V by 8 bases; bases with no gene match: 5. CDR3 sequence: CASWDRERQPQHF. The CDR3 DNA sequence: TGTGCCAGTTGGGACAGGGAACGTCAGCCCCAGCATTTT.

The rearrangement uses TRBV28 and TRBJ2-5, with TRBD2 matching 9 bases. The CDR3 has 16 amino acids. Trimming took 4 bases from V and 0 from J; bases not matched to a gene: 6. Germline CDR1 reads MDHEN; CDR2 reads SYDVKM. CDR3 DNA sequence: TGTGCCAGCAGTTCCCTAGCGGGGACGTACCAAGAGACCCAGTACTTC. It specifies CASSSLAGTYQETQYF. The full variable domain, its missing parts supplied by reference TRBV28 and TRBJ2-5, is DVKVTQSSRYLVKRTGEKVFLECVQDMDHENMFWYRQDPGLGLRLIYFSYDVKMKEKGDIPEGYSVSREKKERFSLILESASTNQTSMYLCASSSLAGTYQETQYFGPGTRLLVL.

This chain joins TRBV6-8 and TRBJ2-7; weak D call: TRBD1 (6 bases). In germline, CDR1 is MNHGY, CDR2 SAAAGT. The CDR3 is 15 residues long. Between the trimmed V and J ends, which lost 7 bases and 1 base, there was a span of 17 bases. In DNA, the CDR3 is TGTGCCAGCATTACAGGGTTCTTCAGATCCTACGAGCAGTACTTC. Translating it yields CASITGFFRSYEQYF.